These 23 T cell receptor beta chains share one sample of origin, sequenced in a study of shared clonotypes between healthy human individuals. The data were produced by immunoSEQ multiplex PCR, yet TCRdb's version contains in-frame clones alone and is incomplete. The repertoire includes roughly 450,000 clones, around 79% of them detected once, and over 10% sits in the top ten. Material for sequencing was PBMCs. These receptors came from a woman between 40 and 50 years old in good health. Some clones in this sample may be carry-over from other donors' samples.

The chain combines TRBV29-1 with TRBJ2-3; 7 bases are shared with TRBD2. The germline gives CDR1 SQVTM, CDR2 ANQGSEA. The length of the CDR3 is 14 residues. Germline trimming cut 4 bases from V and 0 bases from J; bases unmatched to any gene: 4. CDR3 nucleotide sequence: TGCAGCGTTGTGGCGGGAGATAGCACAGATACGCAGTATTTT. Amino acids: CSVVAGDSTDTQYF.

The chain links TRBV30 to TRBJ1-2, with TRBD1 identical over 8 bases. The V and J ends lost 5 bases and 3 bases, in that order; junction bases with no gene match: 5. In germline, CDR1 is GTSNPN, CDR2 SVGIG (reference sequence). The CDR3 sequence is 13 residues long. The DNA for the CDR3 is TGTGCCTGGCATCCAGGGGGCGACTATGGCTACACCTTC. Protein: CAWHPGGDYGYTF.

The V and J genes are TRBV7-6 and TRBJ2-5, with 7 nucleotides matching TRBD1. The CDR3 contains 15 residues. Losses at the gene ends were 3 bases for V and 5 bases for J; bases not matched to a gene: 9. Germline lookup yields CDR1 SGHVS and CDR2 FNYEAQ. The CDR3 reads CASSLVRGRVETQYF. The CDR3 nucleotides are TGTGCCAGCAGCTTGGTTAGGGGGCGGGTGGAGACCCAGTACTTC.

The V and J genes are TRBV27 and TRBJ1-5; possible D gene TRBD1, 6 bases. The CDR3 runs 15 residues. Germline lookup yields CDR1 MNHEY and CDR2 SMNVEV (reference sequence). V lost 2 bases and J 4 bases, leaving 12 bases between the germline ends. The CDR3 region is CASSLGQGRNQPQHF. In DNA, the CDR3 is TGTGCCAGCAGTTTAGGGCAGGGGCGAAATCAGCCCCAGCATTTT.

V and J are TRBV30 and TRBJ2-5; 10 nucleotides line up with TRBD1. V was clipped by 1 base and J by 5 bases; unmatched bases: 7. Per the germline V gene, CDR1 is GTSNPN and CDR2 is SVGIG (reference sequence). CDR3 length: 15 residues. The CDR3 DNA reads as TGTGCCTGGAGTGGCGGGACAGGGGAAGTGGAGACCCAGTACTTC. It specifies CAWSGGTGEVETQYF.

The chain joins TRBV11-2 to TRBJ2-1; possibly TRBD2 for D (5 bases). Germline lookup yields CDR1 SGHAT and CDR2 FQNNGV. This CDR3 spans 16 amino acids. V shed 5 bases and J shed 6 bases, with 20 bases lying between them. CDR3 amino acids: CASSAIRGRGGNEQFF. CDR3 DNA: TGTGCCAGCAGCGCCATCCGTGGCAGAGGAGGCAATGAGCAGTTCTTC.

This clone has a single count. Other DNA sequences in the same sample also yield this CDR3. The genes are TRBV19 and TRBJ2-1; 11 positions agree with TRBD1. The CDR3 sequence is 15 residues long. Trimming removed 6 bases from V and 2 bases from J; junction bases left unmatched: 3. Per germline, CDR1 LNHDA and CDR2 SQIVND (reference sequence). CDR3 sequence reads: CASSRDRGTYNEQFF. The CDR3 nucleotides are TGTGCCAGTAGCCGGGACAGGGGGACCTACAATGAGCAGTTCTTC.

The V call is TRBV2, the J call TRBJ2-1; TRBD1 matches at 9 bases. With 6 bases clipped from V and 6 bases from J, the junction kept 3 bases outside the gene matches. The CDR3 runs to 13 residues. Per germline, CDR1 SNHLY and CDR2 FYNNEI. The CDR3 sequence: CASRVTGGNEQFF. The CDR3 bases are TGTGCCAGCAGAGTGACAGGGGGCAATGAGCAGTTCTTC.

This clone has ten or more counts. The CDR3 region is CASSLVNTEAFF. CDR3 DNA: TGTGCCAGCAGCTTAGTCAACACTGAAGCTTTCTTT. This chain links TRBV7-9 with TRBJ1-1, with unresolved D. The V end was cut by 1 base, the J end by 2 bases, with 2 bases between. The V gene's germline CDR1 is SEHNR and CDR2 FQNEAQ (reference sequence). This CDR3 contains 12 residues.

The CDR3 region is CASSSTGQDTEAFF. The CDR3 nucleotides are TGTGCCAGCAGCTCGACGGGACAGGACACTGAAGCTTTCTTT. V gene TRBV7-3 combines with J gene TRBJ1-1; TRBD1 matches 8 bases. This CDR3 has 14 amino acids. From germline, CDR1 is SGHTA and CDR2 FQGTGA. V dropped 4 bases and J dropped 3; count of bases not matched to a gene: 4.

The CDR3 DNA is TGTGCCAGCAGCGTAGATGCGGGAGAGCACTACAATGAGCAGTTCTTC. Encoded protein: CASSVDAGEHYNEQFF. The V gene is TRBV9, the J gene TRBJ2-1, with 7 bases lining up with TRBD2. Germline CDR1 is SGDLS and CDR2 is YYNGEE. The J segment lost 3 bases and the V segment lost 0 bases, leaving 6 bases of the junction unmatched. CDR3 length: 16 amino acids.

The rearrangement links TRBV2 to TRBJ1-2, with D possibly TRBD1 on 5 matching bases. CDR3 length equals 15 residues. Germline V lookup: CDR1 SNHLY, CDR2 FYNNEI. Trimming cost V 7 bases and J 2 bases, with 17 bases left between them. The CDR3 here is CASKEGSFLNYGYTF. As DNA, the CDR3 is TGTGCCAGCAAGGAGGGGTCTTTCCTCAACTATGGCTACACCTTC.

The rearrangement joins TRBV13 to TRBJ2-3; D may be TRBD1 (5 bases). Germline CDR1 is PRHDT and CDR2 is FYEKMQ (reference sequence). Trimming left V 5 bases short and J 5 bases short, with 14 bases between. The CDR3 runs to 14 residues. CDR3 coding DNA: TGTGCCAGCAGCCAAGGCAGGGTGATAGATACGCAGTATTTT. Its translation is CASSQGRVIDTQYF. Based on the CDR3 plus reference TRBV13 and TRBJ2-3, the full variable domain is AAGVIQSPRHLIKEKRETATLKCYPIPRHDTVYWYQQGPGQDPQFLISFYEKMQSDKGSIPDRFSAQQFSDYHSELNMSSLELGDSALYFCASSQGRVIDTQYFGPGTRLTVL.

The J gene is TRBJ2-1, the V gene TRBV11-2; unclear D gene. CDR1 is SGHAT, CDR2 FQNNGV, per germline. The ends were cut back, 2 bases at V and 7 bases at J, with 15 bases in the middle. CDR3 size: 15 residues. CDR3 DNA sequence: TGTGCCAGCAGCTTACCCTTTCTGTACACAAATGAGCAGTTCTTC. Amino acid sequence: CASSLPFLYTNEQFF.

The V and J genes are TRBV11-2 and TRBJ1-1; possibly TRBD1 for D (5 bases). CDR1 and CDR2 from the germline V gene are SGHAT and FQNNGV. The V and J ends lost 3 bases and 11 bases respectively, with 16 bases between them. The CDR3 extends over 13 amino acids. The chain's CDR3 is CASSLRLGGWAFF. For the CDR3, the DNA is TGTGCCAGCAGCTTGAGATTGGGGGGTTGGGCTTTCTTT.

The CDR3 loop is CASSVGDTGIGTQYF. CDR3 coding DNA: TGTGCCAGCAGCGTAGGGGATACGGGAATCGGTACGCAGTATTTT. The chain carries TRBV9 and TRBJ2-3; D is possibly TRBD2 (5 bases). Per the germline V gene, CDR1 is SGDLS and CDR2 is YYNGEE. CDR3 size: 15 residues. Trimming stripped 0 bases from V and 8 bases from J, with 16 bases between.

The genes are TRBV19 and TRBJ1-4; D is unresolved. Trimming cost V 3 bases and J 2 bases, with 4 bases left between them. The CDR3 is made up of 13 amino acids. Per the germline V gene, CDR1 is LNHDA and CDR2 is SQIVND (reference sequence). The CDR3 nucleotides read TGTGCCAGTAGTATTCAGACTAATGAAAAACTGTTTTTT. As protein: CASSIQTNEKLFF.

CDR3 residues: CASSERPQPQHF. The CDR3 DNA is TGTGCCAGCAGTGAGAGACCCCAGCCCCAGCATTTT. The chain recombines TRBV2 with TRBJ1-5; D remains ambiguous. Germline lookup yields CDR1 SNHLY and CDR2 FYNNEI. V lost 3 bases to trimming and J lost 7 bases, with 7 bases between them. CDR3 length equals 12 residues.

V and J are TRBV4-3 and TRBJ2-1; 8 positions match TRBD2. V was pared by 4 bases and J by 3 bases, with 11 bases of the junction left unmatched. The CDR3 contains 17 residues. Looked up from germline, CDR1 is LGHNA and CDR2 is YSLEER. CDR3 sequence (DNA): TGCGCCAGCAGCCTCACCTCCTCGGGGGGGAACTACAATGAGCAGTTCTTC. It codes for CASSLTSSGGNYNEQFF.

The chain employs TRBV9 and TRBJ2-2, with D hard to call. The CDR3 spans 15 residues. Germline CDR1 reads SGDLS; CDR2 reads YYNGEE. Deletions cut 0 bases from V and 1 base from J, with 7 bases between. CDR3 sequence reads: CASSVGQMNTGELFF. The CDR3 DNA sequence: TGTGCCAGCAGCGTAGGGCAGATGAACACCGGGGAGCTGTTTTTT.

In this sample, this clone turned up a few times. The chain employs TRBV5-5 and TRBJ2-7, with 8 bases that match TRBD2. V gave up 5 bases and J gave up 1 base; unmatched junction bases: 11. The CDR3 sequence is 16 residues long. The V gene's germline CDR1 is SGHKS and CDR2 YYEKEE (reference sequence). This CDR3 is CASRHSGTRGSYEQYF. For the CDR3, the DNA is TGTGCCAGCAGACACTCGGGGACTAGGGGATCCTACGAGCAGTACTTC.

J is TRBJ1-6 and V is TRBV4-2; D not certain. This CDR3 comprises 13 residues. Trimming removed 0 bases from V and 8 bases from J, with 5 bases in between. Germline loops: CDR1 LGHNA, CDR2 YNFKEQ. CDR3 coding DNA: TGTGCCAGCAGCCAAGAGAACGATTCACCCCTCCACTTT. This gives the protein CASSQENDSPLHF.

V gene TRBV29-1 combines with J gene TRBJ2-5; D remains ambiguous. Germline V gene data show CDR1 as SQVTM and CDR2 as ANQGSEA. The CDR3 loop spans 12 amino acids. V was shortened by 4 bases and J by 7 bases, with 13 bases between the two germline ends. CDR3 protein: CSVAGALGTQYF. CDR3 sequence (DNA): TGCAGCGTTGCAGGAGCTCTGGGGACCCAGTACTTC.